Presented here are 28 T cell receptor beta chains from one specimen sequenced in a study of T cell repertoires in cytomegalovirus infection. No antigen is known for these receptors. TCRdb re-derived calls from the reads in MiXCR, one entry per CDR3 protein. The sample contains some 900,000 distinct CDR3 sequences, approximately 30% of which appear only once. The sequencing used cultured CD8+ T cells from PBMCs, collected from culture after CMV antigen stimulation. These receptors originate from a human donor in good health (CMV status not recorded). Some clones in this sample may be carry-over from other donors' samples.

The V gene is TRBV7-9, the J gene TRBJ1-1, with no clear D. Germline CDR1 reads SEHNR; CDR2 reads FQNEAQ (reference sequence). This CDR3 spans 16 amino acids. V lost 5 bases to trimming and J lost 0 bases, with 16 bases between them. CDR3 amino acids: CASSLVASLVNTEAFF. The DNA for the CDR3 is TGTGCCAGCAGCCTAGTGGCAAGTCTGGTGAACACTGAAGCTTTCTTT.

Regarding this clonotype: A much larger clone differs from this one at a single base, so this may be a read error. This chain links TRBV7-2 with TRBJ1-4; 9 positions match TRBD1. V was clipped by 3 bases and J by 8 bases; unmatched bases: 7. CDR3 size: 15 residues. CDR1 SGHTA and CDR2 FQGNSA come from the germline V gene. The CDR3 spells CASSFGQGPWEKLFF. The CDR3 DNA sequence: TGTGCCAGCAGCTTCGGACAGGGGCCGTGGGAAAAACTGTTTTTT. Full variable domain (outside the CDR3, taken from reference TRBV7-2 and TRBJ1-4): GAGVSQSPSNKVTEKGKDVELRCDPISGHTALYWYRQSLGQGLEFLIYFQGNSAPDKSGLPSDRFSAERTGGSVSTLTIQRTQQEDSAVYLCASSFGQGPWEKLFFGSGTQLSVL.

This sequence joins TRBV7-4 and TRBJ1-1, with 7 nucleotides matching TRBD1. The CDR3 totals 16 residues. Germline assignment: CDR1 SGHVT and CDR2 SQSDAQ. Trimming cost V 5 bases and J 1 base; bases outside gene matches: 10. The CDR3 nucleotides are TGTGCCAGCAGCCAGCCCGGGAGGGGGCCGAACACTGAAGCTTTCTTT. Protein: CASSQPGRGPNTEAFF.

This clonotype was recorded a few times. The V and J genes are TRBV2 and TRBJ1-1; D ambiguous. The V and J ends lost 11 bases and 0 bases respectively, with 25 bases between them. Per germline, CDR1 SNHLY and CDR2 FYNNEI. This CDR3 region has 17 residues. The CDR3 is CALPFDIGGAMNTEAFF. The CDR3, as DNA: TGTGCCCTGCCGTTCGACATAGGAGGAGCCATGAACACTGAAGCTTTCTTT.

The sample holds many counts of this clonotype. This chain uses TRBV2 with TRBJ2-2; no reliable D call. CDR3 length: 15 residues. V was trimmed by 1 base and J by 4 bases, leaving 10 bases between them. Germline-derived CDR1 and CDR2 are SNHLY and FYNNEI. This chain's CDR3 is CASSEGIDFTGELFF. For the CDR3, the DNA is TGTGCCAGCAGTGAAGGGATCGACTTCACCGGGGAGCTGTTTTTT.

V and J are TRBV28 and TRBJ1-3; tentative D call: TRBD1 (6 bases). Germline V gene data show CDR1 as MDHEN and CDR2 as SYDVKM. This CDR3 is built from 15 residues. Trimming shortened V by 9 bases and J by 4 bases, and 19 bases separated the two germline ends. The CDR3 protein is CASKLGGTSGNTIYF. CDR3 nucleotides: TGTGCCAGTAAACTCGGAGGGACATCCGGAAACACCATATATTTT.

V gene TRBV20-1 combines with J gene TRBJ2-2, with no clear D. The CDR3 runs 15 residues. The germline V and J ends were trimmed by 3 bases and 1 base, with 12 bases remaining between them. Germline assignment: CDR1 DFQATT and CDR2 SNEGSKA (reference sequence). CDR3 nucleotide sequence: TGCAGTGCTAGGAGTAACCATGAGAACACCGGGGAGCTGTTTTTT. Translation gives CSARSNHENTGELFF.

The chain carries TRBV11-3 and TRBJ1-1; the D is unclear. This CDR3 has 13 amino acids. Germline V gene data show CDR1 as SGHNT and CDR2 as YENEEA. Deletions cut 0 bases from V and 12 bases from J, with 14 bases between. CDR3 sequence reads: CASSLEGSPFTFF. The CDR3 DNA reads TGTGCCAGCAGCTTAGAGGGCAGCCCGTTTACTTTCTTT.

This clonotype was seen many times. The chain couples TRBV7-2 to TRBJ1-1; D remains ambiguous. The CDR3 contains 15 residues. Trimming removed 0 bases from V and 0 bases from J, with 8 bases in between. Germline lookup yields CDR1 SGHTA and CDR2 FQGNSA. CDR3 region: CASSLAPQLNTEAFF. The CDR3 DNA is TGTGCCAGCAGCTTAGCGCCACAGTTGAACACTGAAGCTTTCTTT. The full variable domain, its missing parts supplied by reference TRBV7-2 and TRBJ1-1, is GAGVSQSPSNKVTEKGKDVELRCDPISGHTALYWYRQSLGQGLEFLIYFQGNSAPDKSGLPSDRFSAERTGGSVSTLTIQRTQQEDSAVYLCASSLAPQLNTEAFFGQGTRLTVV.

V and J are TRBV7-2 and TRBJ2-5; D gene unclear. Trimming took 7 bases from V and 5 from J, leaving 11 bases between them. CDR1 SGHTA and CDR2 FQGNSA come from the germline V gene. This CDR3 spans 12 amino acids. This CDR3 is CASTLGPETQYF. CDR3 DNA sequence: TGTGCCAGCACCCTAGGTCCGGAGACCCAGTACTTC.

About this clonotype itself: Just one base apart from a much larger clone, this may be a read error. The chain carries TRBV7-2 and TRBJ2-2; possibly TRBD1 or TRBD2 for D (5 bases each). The V end was cut by 1 base, the J end by 2 bases, with 20 bases between. The germline gives CDR1 SGHTA, CDR2 FQGNSA. CDR3 length: 19 residues. CDR3 in amino acids: CASSLGHTPGAVNTGELFF. The CDR3 DNA is TGTGCCAGCAGCTTAGGGCACACACCCGGGGCAGTTAACACCGGGGAGCTGTTTTTT.

This clonotype was picked up a small number of times. The chain couples TRBV6-2 or TRBV6-3 to TRBJ2-6; D ambiguous. The CDR3 length is 14 residues. V gave up 5 bases and J gave up 0 bases, with 5 bases separating them. CDR1 is MNHEY, CDR2 SVGEGT, per germline. This CDR3 reads CASSAHSGANVLTF. The CDR3 region has the DNA TGTGCCAGCAGTGCCCACTCTGGGGCCAACGTCCTGACTTTC.

V is TRBV12-3 or TRBV12-4 and J is TRBJ1-1; D ambiguous. This CDR3 contains 10 residues. Trimming took 6 bases from V and 6 from J, leaving 5 bases between them. CDR3 DNA sequence: TGTGCCAGCAGAAGTGCTGAAGCTTTCTTT. Translating gives CASRSAEAFF.

The gene calls are TRBV7-1 and TRBJ2-4, with D uncertain. TRBV7-1 is marked as an open reading frame, function uncertain. V dropped 5 bases and J dropped 3 bases, with 5 bases sitting between them. This CDR3 comprises 12 residues. CDR3 in amino acids: CASSGNKNIQYF. The DNA of the CDR3 is TGTGCCAGCAGCGGGAACAAAAACATTCAGTACTTC.

This chain connects TRBV6-5 to TRBJ1-1, with TRBD1 matching over 10 bases. From germline, CDR1 is MNHEY and CDR2 SVGAGI. The CDR3 runs 15 residues. V shed 7 bases, J shed 5 bases, and the junction held 10 bases outside the gene matches. The CDR3 loop reads CASITFSDRGTEAFF. Written as DNA, the CDR3 is TGTGCCAGCATTACATTCTCGGACAGGGGGACTGAAGCTTTCTTT.

CDR3 sequence: CASSQGVAGASSSYNEQFF. The CDR3 DNA reads TGCGCCAGCAGCCAAGGGGTAGCGGGGGCCTCAAGCTCCTACAATGAGCAGTTCTTC. The genes are TRBV4-3 and TRBJ2-1; 9 nucleotides agree with TRBD2. CDR1 and CDR2 from the germline V gene are LGHNA and YSLEER. V lost 1 base and J lost 0; bases outside the gene matches: 10. This CDR3 has 19 amino acids.

The sample holds many counts of this clonotype. The chain employs TRBV7-2 and TRBJ1-1; D call uncertain. The CDR3 has 12 amino acids. V lost 5 bases, J lost 7 bases, and 11 bases lay in between. Germline CDR1 reads SGHTA; CDR2 reads FQGNSA. CDR3 in DNA: TGTGCCAGCAGCGCGAGGGCGGGTGAAGCTTTCTTT. Protein product: CASSARAGEAFF. The full variable domain, completed using reference TRBV7-2 and TRBJ1-1, is GAGVSQSPSNKVTEKGKDVELRCDPISGHTALYWYRQSLGQGLEFLIYFQGNSAPDKSGLPSDRFSAERTGGSVSTLTIQRTQQEDSAVYLCASSARAGEAFFGQGTRLTVV.

J is TRBJ1-6 and V is TRBV5-1, with 7 nucleotides matching TRBD1. This CDR3 comprises 16 residues. Looked up from germline, CDR1 is SGHRS and CDR2 is YFSETQ. The V and J ends lost 2 bases and 6 bases, in that order; junction bases with no gene match: 8. The CDR3 reads CASSLRQGVANSPLHF. DNA of the CDR3: TGCGCCAGCAGCTTACGACAGGGCGTTGCTAATTCACCCCTCCACTTT.

This chain links TRBV7-8 with TRBJ1-2; maybe TRBD1 (5 bases). This CDR3 has 17 amino acids. Germline loops: CDR1 SGHVS, CDR2 FQNEAQ. The V end lost 7 bases, the J end lost 4 bases, and 25 bases lay between the germline ends. CDR3 DNA: TGTGCCAGCACCCGAGACGGGACTCTATTGACCCGCTATGGCTACACCTTC. Its protein is CASTRDGTLLTRYGYTF.

The V and J genes are TRBV19 and TRBJ1-5; weak D call: TRBD1 (5 bases). The CDR3 is 15 residues long. Looked up from germline, CDR1 is LNHDA and CDR2 is SQIVND (reference sequence). V was trimmed by 7 bases and J by 9 bases, leaving 22 bases between them. As DNA, the CDR3 is TGTGCCAGTAACCCTCGGTGGCAGGGCGTTAGGCCCCAGCATTTT. Protein sequence: CASNPRWQGVRPQHF.

The rearrangement uses TRBV19 and TRBJ1-5; D is possibly TRBD1 (6 bases). Germline assignment: CDR1 LNHDA and CDR2 SQIVND (reference sequence). The CDR3 is 15 amino acids. Trimming removed 3 bases at V and 2 bases at J, with 11 bases between. This CDR3 is CASSIARGGNQPQHF. The CDR3 bases are TGTGCCAGTAGTATCGCCAGGGGCGGCAATCAGCCCCAGCATTTT. The whole variable domain, remainder taken from reference TRBV19 and TRBJ1-5, is DGGITQSPKYLFRKEGQNVTLSCEQNLNHDAMYWYRQDPGQGLRLIYYSQIVNDFQKGDIAEGYSVSREKKESFPLTVTSAQKNPTAFYLCASSIARGGNQPQHFGDGTRLSIL.

The genes are TRBV27 and TRBJ1-5, with D hard to call. In germline, CDR1 is MNHEY, CDR2 SMNVEV (reference sequence). This CDR3 has 14 residues. Between the trimmed V and J ends, which lost 0 bases and 5 bases, there was a span of 8 bases. The CDR3 protein is CASSLSGQYQPQHF. Here the CDR3 DNA reads TGTGCCAGCAGTTTATCCGGCCAGTATCAGCCCCAGCATTTT.

The chain uses TRBV6-1 and TRBJ2-7; 7 nucleotides agree with TRBD1. Germline V lookup: CDR1 MNHNS, CDR2 SASEGT. The CDR3 covers 14 residues. J gave up 7 bases and V 8 bases, and 14 bases lay outside the gene matches. This CDR3 is CASREATGVGEQYF. The DNA for the CDR3 is TGTGCCAGCCGCGAAGCTACAGGGGTTGGTGAGCAGTACTTC.

This chain links TRBV3-1 with TRBJ1-2; 8 nucleotides line up with TRBD1. CDR1 and CDR2 (germline): LGHDT, YNNKEL (reference sequence). This CDR3 has 16 residues. Losses at the gene ends were 3 bases for V and 4 bases for J; bases not matched to a gene: 10. Written as DNA, the CDR3 is TGTGCCAGCAGCCAGGGACAGGATTTCCTTATCTATGGCTACACCTTC. Residues: CASSQGQDFLIYGYTF. Supplemented by reference TRBV3-1 and TRBJ1-2, the full variable domain reads DTAVSQTPKYLVTQMGNDKSIKCEQNLGHDTMYWYKQDSKKFLKIMFSYNNKELIINETVPNRFSPKSPDKAHLNLHINSLELGDSAVYFCASSQGQDFLIYGYTFGSGTRLTVV.

V gene TRBV7-9 combines with J gene TRBJ2-7, with D perhaps being TRBD1 or TRBD2 (5 bases each). CDR1 is SEHNR, CDR2 FQNEAQ, per germline (reference sequence). The CDR3 is 15 residues long. V was clipped by 5 bases and J by 3 bases, with 17 bases between them. CDR3 nucleotides: TGTGCCAGCAGCCTCGAGGGGCCTGGGAACTACGAGCAGTACGTC. This codes for CASSLEGPGNYEQYV.

This clonotype turned up a few times. The chain combines TRBV20-1 with TRBJ1-6; D unclear. Germline V CDR1 and CDR2: DFQATT, SNEGSKA (reference sequence). V was trimmed by 0 bases and J by 0 bases, leaving 12 bases between them. The CDR3 has 17 residues. The CDR3 coding sequence is TGCAGTGCTAGAGACCTGTCCTTGAGCTCCTATAATTCACCCCTCCACTTT. Amino acid sequence: CSARDLSLSSYNSPLHF.

The V call is TRBV19, the J call TRBJ1-1, with 10 bases lining up with TRBD1. CDR1 and CDR2 from the germline V gene are LNHDA and SQIVND (reference sequence). The CDR3 totals 16 residues. J lost 2 bases, V lost 6 bases, and 9 bases had no gene match. This CDR3 reads CASSLPTGGFNTEAFF. CDR3 sequence (DNA): TGTGCCAGTAGCCTTCCGACAGGGGGCTTTAACACTGAAGCTTTCTTT.

This chain uses TRBV29-1 with TRBJ2-2, with 7 bases fitting TRBD2. The junction had 13 bases not matched to a gene; V was cut back by 6 bases and J by 6 bases. The length of the CDR3 is 15 residues. Germline V gene data show CDR1 as SQVTM and CDR2 as ANQGSEA. The CDR3 nucleotides are TGCAGCGTGGGGGGGGGTCCGCGAGCCGCCGGGGAGCTGTTTTTT. It codes for CSVGGGPRAAGELFF.